The rows below give T cell receptor beta chains drawn from one sample of a study of blood T cell repertoires in COVID-19. Some clones are missing from TCRdb's copy, which holds only in-frame ones; the method was immunoSEQ multiplex PCR. The sample has more than 95,000 clones, 85% to 90% seen once; the top ten hold approximately 1.4%. Sequencing used peripheral blood. The receptors shown here come from a human donor in a cohort sampled during active COVID-19. CDR3s include the opening cysteine and the closing phenylalanine or tryptophan. Each record gives: clone size, D gene, J gene, V gene, CDR3 DNA, CDR3 protein. D genes are given only for firm matches. Clone size is not always given. Where it is, it says once, few, many or a class for expanded clones.

abundance: few; d_gene: -; j_gene: TRBJ2-3; v_gene: TRBV28; CDR3nt: TGTGCCAGCAGTCTCGGGGTGGGGGGAGATACGCAGTATTTT; CDR3aa: CASSLGVGGDTQYF
abundance: once; d_gene: -; j_gene: TRBJ2-7; v_gene: TRBV3-1/TRBV3-2; CDR3nt: TGTGCCAGCAGCCTCAGGGAAGCCTACGAGCAGTACTTC; CDR3aa: CASSLREAYEQYF
abundance: few; d_gene: -; j_gene: TRBJ2-1; v_gene: TRBV3-1/TRBV3-2; CDR3nt: TGTGCCAGCAGCCTCGGCGCTAGCGTCAGCTCCTACAATGAGCAGTTCTTC; CDR3aa: CASSLGASVSSYNEQFF
abundance: -; d_gene: -; j_gene: TRBJ2-3; v_gene: TRBV27; CDR3nt: TGTGCCAGCAGTCCGCGGACAGGACCCAGCGGGACAGATACGCAGTATTTT; CDR3aa: CASSPRTGPSGTDTQYF
abundance: -; d_gene: -; j_gene: TRBJ1-1; v_gene: TRBV2; CDR3nt: TGTGCCAGCCAACCGGCTCGGGGCACTGAAGCTTTCTTT; CDR3aa: CASQPARGTEAFF
abundance: many; d_gene: -; j_gene: TRBJ2-7; v_gene: TRBV15; CDR3nt: TGTGCCACCAGCAGTCATGTAGCCGGTTCCTACGAGCAGTACTTC; CDR3aa: CATSSHVAGSYEQYF
abundance: -; d_gene: -; j_gene: TRBJ2-3; v_gene: TRBV25-1; CDR3nt: TGTGCCAGCAGTGAATTGGGACTCTCTCGCACAGATACGCAGTATTTT; CDR3aa: CASSELGLSRTDTQYF
abundance: few; d_gene: -; j_gene: TRBJ2-3; v_gene: TRBV4-1; CDR3nt: TGCGCCAGCAGCCCCGCGGAGGGCACAGATACGCAGTATTTT; CDR3aa: CASSPAEGTDTQYF
abundance: -; d_gene: TRBD2; j_gene: TRBJ2-7; v_gene: TRBV3-1/TRBV3-2; CDR3nt: TGTGCCAGCAGCCGAACCTCTAGCGGGAGGAGCTCCTACGAGCAGTACTTC; CDR3aa: CASSRTSSGRSSYEQYF
abundance: once; d_gene: -; j_gene: TRBJ2-7; v_gene: TRBV12-3/TRBV12-4; CDR3nt: TGTGCCAGCAGGCCCGCGGGATCCTACGAGCAGTACTTC; CDR3aa: CASRPAGSYEQYF
abundance: -; d_gene: -; j_gene: TRBJ2-2; v_gene: TRBV19; CDR3nt: TGTGCCAGTAGTATAGGCAGGAACACCGGGGAGCTGTTTTTT; CDR3aa: CASSIGRNTGELFF
abundance: -; d_gene: -; j_gene: TRBJ2-5; v_gene: TRBV5-6; CDR3nt: TGTGCCAGCAGTCACAGGACGGAGCCTTCACGAGAGACCCAGTACTTC; CDR3aa: CASSHRTEPSRETQYF
abundance: -; d_gene: TRBD1; j_gene: TRBJ1-2; v_gene: TRBV30; CDR3nt: TGTGCCTGGAGTCCGGACAGGGGAGTTTATGGCTACACCTTC; CDR3aa: CAWSPDRGVYGYTF
abundance: -; d_gene: TRBD1; j_gene: TRBJ2-5; v_gene: TRBV6-5; CDR3nt: TGTGCCAGCAGTTTCTACAGGGGGCAAGAGACCCAGTACTTC; CDR3aa: CASSFYRGQETQYF
abundance: -; d_gene: TRBD2; j_gene: TRBJ2-1; v_gene: TRBV11-2; CDR3nt: TGTGCCAGCAGTCTAGCGGGAGGGGAATACAATGAGCAGTTCTTC; CDR3aa: CASSLAGGEYNEQFF
abundance: -; d_gene: -; j_gene: TRBJ2-7; v_gene: TRBV27; CDR3nt: TGTGCCAGCAGTTTAGGTACGAGGACCTACGAGCAGTACTTC; CDR3aa: CASSLGTRTYEQYF
abundance: -; d_gene: TRBD1; j_gene: TRBJ2-3; v_gene: TRBV2; CDR3nt: TGTGCCAGCAGACAGGACAGGGTAGGAACAGATACGCAGTATTTT; CDR3aa: CASRQDRVGTDTQYF
abundance: once; d_gene: -; j_gene: TRBJ1-2; v_gene: TRBV6-1; CDR3nt: TGTGCCAGCAGTGAAGTCTTCGGGGGGAGCACGCGGTATGGCTACACCTTC; CDR3aa: CASSEVFGGSTRYGYTF
abundance: -; d_gene: -; j_gene: TRBJ1-2; v_gene: TRBV5-4; CDR3nt: TGTGCCAGCAGCTCCCGAGGGGACACTAACCTCTATGGCTACACCTTC; CDR3aa: CASSSRGDTNLYGYTF
abundance: -; d_gene: -; j_gene: TRBJ2-7; v_gene: TRBV6-1; CDR3nt: TGTGCCAGCAGTGAAGCGGGACCGGGATGGACTATAGAGCAGTACTTC; CDR3aa: CASSEAGPGWTIEQYF
abundance: -; d_gene: TRBD2; j_gene: TRBJ2-5; v_gene: TRBV11-3; CDR3nt: TGTGCCAGCAGCTTAAGAGGGACTAGCGGAGAGACCCAGTACTTC; CDR3aa: CASSLRGTSGETQYF
abundance: -; d_gene: TRBD2; j_gene: TRBJ2-5; v_gene: TRBV15; CDR3nt: TGTGCCACCAGCAGGGAGGGAATAGCGGGGACGCCTTGGGGAGAGACCCAGTACTTC; CDR3aa: CATSREGIAGTPWGETQYF
abundance: -; d_gene: TRBD1; j_gene: TRBJ1-1; v_gene: TRBV18; CDR3nt: TGTGCCAGCTCACTGGACAGGAATGAAGCTTTCTTT; CDR3aa: CASSLDRNEAFF
abundance: -; d_gene: -; j_gene: TRBJ1-5; v_gene: TRBV19; CDR3nt: TGTGCCAGTAGTATCGGGGGACGACGCAATCAGCCCCAGCATTTT; CDR3aa: CASSIGGRRNQPQHF
abundance: -; d_gene: -; j_gene: TRBJ2-6; v_gene: TRBV13; CDR3nt: TGTGCCAGCAGCTTACGGGGGGCCAACGTCCTGACTTTC; CDR3aa: CASSLRGANVLTF
abundance: -; d_gene: TRBD1; j_gene: TRBJ1-4; v_gene: TRBV5-5; CDR3nt: TGTGCCAGCAGCTCAGGACAGGGGGGAAATAATGAAAAACTGTTTTTT; CDR3aa: CASSSGQGGNNEKLFF
abundance: -; d_gene: TRBD2; j_gene: TRBJ2-7; v_gene: TRBV19; CDR3nt: TGTGCCAGTAGTCCCCGTGGAGCGGGGCGGAGCTCCTACGAGCAGTACTTC; CDR3aa: CASSPRGAGRSSYEQYF
abundance: -; d_gene: TRBD2; j_gene: TRBJ2-1; v_gene: TRBV27; CDR3nt: TGTGCCAGCAGTTTATTCGCCCCGACTAGCGGAACCCGGGGGTCCTCCTACAATGAGCAGTTCTTC; CDR3aa: CASSLFAPTSGTRGSSYNEQFF
abundance: once; d_gene: -; j_gene: TRBJ1-4; v_gene: TRBV5-4; CDR3nt: TGTGCCAGCAGCGATGATACGGGGTTTGGAGAAAAACTGTTTTTT; CDR3aa: CASSDDTGFGEKLFF
abundance: -; d_gene: -; j_gene: TRBJ2-1; v_gene: TRBV6-1; CDR3nt: TGTGCCAGCAGTGAATCGGCTAGCTCCCTGTACAATGAGCAGTTCTTC; CDR3aa: CASSESASSLYNEQFF
abundance: -; d_gene: TRBD1; j_gene: TRBJ1-1; v_gene: TRBV20-1; CDR3nt: TGCAGTGCTAGTGCGGGACAGTTGAACACTGAAGCTTTCTTT; CDR3aa: CSASAGQLNTEAFF
abundance: -; d_gene: TRBD2; j_gene: TRBJ2-1; v_gene: TRBV19; CDR3nt: TGTGCCAGTAGTATTAGGGGACTAGCGGGGGAGCAGTTCTTC; CDR3aa: CASSIRGLAGEQFF
abundance: -; d_gene: TRBD1; j_gene: TRBJ2-2; v_gene: TRBV6-5; CDR3nt: TGTGCCAGCAGTACTCGACAGGGCACCGGGGAGCTGTTTTTT; CDR3aa: CASSTRQGTGELFF
abundance: -; d_gene: -; j_gene: TRBJ2-7; v_gene: TRBV28; CDR3nt: TGTGCCAGCAAGGACGGGGGAAGCTCCTACGAGCAGTACTTC; CDR3aa: CASKDGGSSYEQYF
abundance: -; d_gene: -; j_gene: TRBJ2-4; v_gene: TRBV3-1/TRBV3-2; CDR3nt: TGTGCCAGCAGCCACCCGACAGCACAAAACATTCAGTACTTC; CDR3aa: CASSHPTAQNIQYF
abundance: -; d_gene: -; j_gene: TRBJ1-2; v_gene: TRBV7-9; CDR3nt: TGTGCCAGCAGCCCGGGACTTAACTATGGCTACACCTTC; CDR3aa: CASSPGLNYGYTF
abundance: -; d_gene: TRBD2; j_gene: TRBJ2-7; v_gene: TRBV2; CDR3nt: TGTGCCAGCAGACTAGCGGGAGCTGGTGAGCAGTACTTC; CDR3aa: CASRLAGAGEQYF
abundance: -; d_gene: -; j_gene: TRBJ2-5; v_gene: TRBV7-9; CDR3nt: TGTGCCAGCAGCCTAGACAGACAAGAGACCCAGTACTTC; CDR3aa: CASSLDRQETQYF
abundance: -; d_gene: -; j_gene: TRBJ2-3; v_gene: TRBV5-4; CDR3nt: TGTGCCAGCAGCAGCGGATCGGGACTCCGTAGCACAGATACGCAGTATTTT; CDR3aa: CASSSGSGLRSTDTQYF
abundance: -; d_gene: -; j_gene: TRBJ1-6; v_gene: TRBV6-1; CDR3nt: TGTGCCAGCAGTGAGGGCCGGGACACCTCATCACCCCTCCACTTT; CDR3aa: CASSEGRDTSSPLHF
abundance: -; d_gene: -; j_gene: TRBJ1-1; v_gene: TRBV7-9; CDR3nt: TGTGCCAGCAGCCCCTGGACAGCGAACACTGAAGCTTTCTTT; CDR3aa: CASSPWTANTEAFF
abundance: -; d_gene: TRBD1; j_gene: TRBJ2-7; v_gene: TRBV19; CDR3nt: TGTGCCAGTAGTATTTTCCCAGGACAGGGGAACGAGCAGTACTTC; CDR3aa: CASSIFPGQGNEQYF
abundance: -; d_gene: TRBD2; j_gene: TRBJ2-3; v_gene: TRBV5-5; CDR3nt: TGTGCCAGCAGCTCTGGGACTAGCGGGCCCACAGATACGCAGTATTTT; CDR3aa: CASSSGTSGPTDTQYF
abundance: -; d_gene: TRBD2; j_gene: TRBJ2-7; v_gene: TRBV7-9; CDR3nt: TGTGCCAGCAGCCGCGGGACTAGCGGCACTTTTAGCTCCTACGAGCAGTACTTC; CDR3aa: CASSRGTSGTFSSYEQYF
abundance: -; d_gene: -; j_gene: TRBJ1-1; v_gene: TRBV12-3/TRBV12-4; CDR3nt: TGTGCCAGCCGGTGGAGGGCTGAAGCTTTCTTT; CDR3aa: CASRWRAEAFF
abundance: -; d_gene: -; j_gene: TRBJ2-7; v_gene: TRBV3-1/TRBV3-2; CDR3nt: TGTGCCAGCAGCCAAACCGGAGCAGGGGTCCCCTACGAGCAGTACTTC; CDR3aa: CASSQTGAGVPYEQYF
abundance: -; d_gene: -; j_gene: TRBJ2-3; v_gene: TRBV27; CDR3nt: TGTGCCTCCTCAGGAGGGAGTTATAGCACAGATACGCAGTATTTT; CDR3aa: CASSGGSYSTDTQYF
abundance: -; d_gene: -; j_gene: TRBJ2-2; v_gene: TRBV2; CDR3nt: TGTGCCAGCAGTTGGTTTGTAGACAGCACCGGGGAGCTGTTTTTT; CDR3aa: CASSWFVDSTGELFF
abundance: few; d_gene: -; j_gene: TRBJ2-7; v_gene: TRBV7-2; CDR3nt: TGTGCCAGCAGCTCGCCAGACTCCGACTACGAGCAGTACTTC; CDR3aa: CASSSPDSDYEQYF
abundance: -; d_gene: TRBD2; j_gene: TRBJ2-7; v_gene: TRBV7-2; CDR3nt: TGTGCCATCCCCACAGAGGCTAGCGGGGGGTACGAGCAGTACTTC; CDR3aa: CAIPTEASGGYEQYF
abundance: -; d_gene: TRBD1; j_gene: TRBJ2-2; v_gene: TRBV19; CDR3nt: TGTGCCAGTAGTCCCTGGACAGGGGCCGGGGAGCTGTTTTTT; CDR3aa: CASSPWTGAGELFF
abundance: -; d_gene: TRBD1; j_gene: TRBJ1-2; v_gene: TRBV4-2; CDR3nt: TGTGCCAGCAGCCAAGATTGGTCAGGGGGTTTTGGCTACACCTTC; CDR3aa: CASSQDWSGGFGYTF
abundance: -; d_gene: -; j_gene: TRBJ2-2; v_gene: TRBV24-1; CDR3nt: TGTGCCACCAGTGATTTGCAGGCAGGGTCGAACACCGGGGAGCTGTTTTTT; CDR3aa: CATSDLQAGSNTGELFF
abundance: few; d_gene: TRBD2; j_gene: TRBJ2-7; v_gene: TRBV27; CDR3nt: TGTGCCACCGCACGTTGGGCTAGCGGGAGCCCCTACGAGCAGTACTTC; CDR3aa: CATARWASGSPYEQYF
abundance: few; d_gene: -; j_gene: TRBJ2-1; v_gene: TRBV10-3; CDR3nt: TGTGCCATCAGTGAGACAGGTGAATACAATGAGCAGTTCTTC; CDR3aa: CAISETGEYNEQFF
abundance: -; d_gene: -; j_gene: TRBJ1-6; v_gene: TRBV19; CDR3nt: TGTGCCACTTCGGGGGGCCATAATTCACCCCTCCACTTT; CDR3aa: CATSGGHNSPLHF
abundance: -; d_gene: -; j_gene: TRBJ1-3; v_gene: TRBV3-1/TRBV3-2; CDR3nt: TGTGCCAGCAGCCAAGATATACAGGTCTCTGGAAACACCATATATTTT; CDR3aa: CASSQDIQVSGNTIYF
abundance: few; d_gene: TRBD1; j_gene: TRBJ1-5; v_gene: TRBV7-9; CDR3nt: TGTGCCAGCAGCGCCGGGACAGAATACAATCAGCCCCAGCATTTT; CDR3aa: CASSAGTEYNQPQHF